Reported below is one TCR beta chain. Sequencing used immunoSEQ multiplex PCR; TCRdb keeps in-frame clones, though not all of them. This table holds about 220,000 clones, 84% found once. The sample originates from a study of blood T cell repertoires in COVID-19. Germline values: CDR1 MDHEN, CDR2 SYDVKM. Trimming took 3 bases from V and 1 from J; bases not matched to a gene: 13. The CDR3 sequence is 20 residues long. This sequence originates from a man over 45 with active or convalescent COVID-19. The sample was peripheral blood. The chain links TRBV28 to TRBJ2-3; TRBD2 matches 13 bases. CDR3 loop: CASSFTPRTSGRSGTDTQYF. The CDR3 bases are TGTGCCAGCAGTTTCACACCTCGGACTAGCGGGAGATCAGGCACAGATACGCAGTATTTT.